The 3 T cell receptor beta chains in this list originate from one sample, sequenced in a study of neurological immune-mediated disorders. TCRdb processed the 5' RACE reads anew with MiXCR; each CDR3 protein has one entry. The data show 50,000 to 70,000 distinct CDR3 sequences, less than 5.5% seen once. Sequenced input: PBMCs. These receptor sequences come from a man aged 25 to 40 with multiple sclerosis.

This clonotype came up many times. The gene calls are TRBV20-1 and TRBJ2-7; no firm D call. The CDR3 has 13 residues. With 7 bases removed from V and 6 bases from J, the gap between germline ends came to 19 bases. Germline V gives CDR1 DFQATT, CDR2 SNEGSKA (reference sequence). In DNA form, the CDR3 reads TGCAGTGTTTCCCCGGCCGGGCCTTCCGAGCAGTACGTC. Encoded protein: CSVSPAGPSEQYV.

In its sample, this clonotype was seen many times. The V gene is TRBV12-3 or TRBV12-4, the J gene TRBJ1-5, with 7 bases lining up with TRBD1. The V and J ends lost 5 bases and 4 bases, in that order; junction bases with no gene match: 5. The CDR3 loop spans 14 amino acids. CDR3 loop: CASSPGQVNQPQHF. CDR3 DNA sequence: TGTGCCAGCAGTCCCGGACAGGTTAATCAGCCCCAGCATTTT.

This clonotype occurred many times. The J gene is TRBJ1-2, the V gene TRBV5-1, with D tentatively TRBD1 (5 bases). Trimming took off 0 bases at V and 4 bases at J, with 22 bases between the two ends. CDR1 is SGHRS and CDR2 is YFSETQ in the germline V gene. This CDR3 comprises 18 residues. This chain's CDR3 is CASSLAIGGRRHPYGYTF. Here the CDR3 DNA reads TGCGCCAGCAGCTTGGCCATTGGGGGGAGGAGGCACCCCTATGGCTACACCTTC.